A selection of T cell receptor beta chains follows, all from one sample in a study of blood T cell repertoires in COVID-19. Only in-frame clones appear in the TCRdb table, and some are missing; sequencing was by immunoSEQ multiplex PCR. The sample consists of approximately 58,000 clones, 75% to 95% of them appearing once. Sequencing input: peripheral blood. The receptors come from a woman older than 75 with active COVID-19. CDR3s include the opening cysteine and the closing phenylalanine or tryptophan. D genes are given only for firm matches. Only part of the rows carry a size: once, few, many, or a class if the clone is expanded.

D: TRBD2
V: TRBV7-2
size: few
J: TRBJ2-7
CDR3: CASSPSGGFSYEQYF
DNA: TGTGCCAGCTCCCCCAGCGGGGGCTTCTCCTACGAGCAGTACTTC

D: .
V: TRBV7-2
size: .
J: TRBJ2-3
CDR3: CASSLVAEASTDTQYF
DNA: TGTGCCAGCAGCTTAGTAGCGGAAGCTAGCACAGATACGCAGTATTTT

D: .
V: TRBV7-8
size: .
J: TRBJ2-1
CDR3: CASSSSSTYNEQFF
DNA: TGTGCCAGCAGCTCCTCTTCTACCTACAATGAGCAGTTCTTC

D: .
V: TRBV7-2
size: .
J: TRBJ2-2
CDR3: CASSLPRAGELFF
DNA: TGTGCCAGCAGCTTACCGCGGGCCGGGGAGCTGTTTTTT

D: TRBD2
V: TRBV3-1/TRBV3-2
size: .
J: TRBJ2-2
CDR3: CASSQDQLAIEGELFF
DNA: TGTGCCAGCAGCCAAGATCAACTAGCGATAGAGGGGGAGCTGTTTTTT

D: .
V: TRBV9
size: .
J: TRBJ2-1
CDR3: CASSVAENEQFF
DNA: TGTGCCAGCAGCGTAGCTGAGAATGAGCAGTTCTTC

D: .
V: TRBV19
size: .
J: TRBJ1-5
CDR3: CAIGVAGAQHF
DNA: TGTGCCATAGGGGTAGCGGGGGCCCAGCATTTT

D: .
V: TRBV4-1
size: .
J: TRBJ2-1
CDR3: CASSQEVSEPNEQFF
DNA: TGCGCCAGCAGCCAAGAGGTATCAGAACCCAATGAGCAGTTCTTC

D: .
V: TRBV10-3
size: .
J: TRBJ2-2
CDR3: CATSGGGAGTGELFF
DNA: TGTGCCACATCAGGCGGCGGGGCGGGAACCGGGGAGCTGTTTTTT

D: .
V: TRBV2
size: .
J: TRBJ1-5
CDR3: CASSEVGRGNQPQHF
DNA: TGTGCCAGCAGTGAAGTGGGCCGGGGGAATCAGCCCCAGCATTTT

D: TRBD1
V: TRBV24-1
size: .
J: TRBJ1-5
CDR3: CATSDITGVQPQHF
DNA: TGTGCCACCAGTGATATTACAGGGGTTCAGCCCCAGCATTTT

D: .
V: TRBV3-1/TRBV3-2
size: once
J: TRBJ2-7
CDR3: CASSQPRGSSSYEQYF
DNA: TGTGCCAGCAGCCAACCCCGGGGATCAAGCTCCTACGAGCAGTACTTC

D: TRBD1
V: TRBV6-5
size: .
J: TRBJ2-2
CDR3: CATNRDRSTGELFF
DNA: TGTGCCACCAACCGGGACAGAAGCACCGGGGAGCTGTTTTTT

D: .
V: TRBV2
size: .
J: TRBJ1-2
CDR3: CASSAGLSEDGYGYTF
DNA: TGTGCCAGCAGCGCAGGTCTATCGGAGGATGGCTATGGCTACACCTTC

D: .
V: TRBV5-1
size: .
J: TRBJ2-2
CDR3: CASSLVPADTGELFF
DNA: TGCGCCAGCAGCTTGGTCCCAGCGGACACCGGGGAGCTGTTTTTT

D: TRBD2
V: TRBV5-4
size: .
J: TRBJ2-1
CDR3: CASSPGTNNEQFF
DNA: TGTGCCAGCAGCCCCGGGACTAACAATGAGCAGTTCTTC

D: TRBD1
V: TRBV7-9
size: .
J: TRBJ1-4
CDR3: CASSYPDRGNEKLFF
DNA: TGTGCCAGCAGCTACCCGGACAGGGGAAATGAAAAACTGTTTTTT

D: TRBD2
V: TRBV11-2
size: .
J: TRBJ2-7
CDR3: CASSPGRGVAGGYEQYF
DNA: TGTGCCAGCAGCCCAGGTCGGGGAGTAGCGGGAGGGTACGAGCAGTACTTC

D: TRBD1
V: TRBV5-1
size: .
J: TRBJ2-3
CDR3: CASSWGTGARDTQYF
DNA: TGCGCCAGCAGCTGGGGGACAGGGGCGAGAGATACGCAGTATTTT

D: .
V: TRBV2
size: .
J: TRBJ2-6
CDR3: CASRAGDGANVLTF
DNA: TGTGCCAGCAGAGCAGGGGATGGGGCCAACGTCCTGACTTTC

D: .
V: TRBV18
size: .
J: TRBJ1-6
CDR3: CASSPGQTDNSPLHF
DNA: TGTGCCAGCTCACCTGGACAGACCGATAATTCACCCCTCCACTTT

D: .
V: TRBV7-9
size: once
J: TRBJ1-1
CDR3: CASSETGGTMNTEAFF
DNA: TGTGCCAGCAGCGAGACCGGGGGTACGATGAACACTGAAGCTTTCTTT

D: .
V: TRBV28
size: once
J: TRBJ2-1
CDR3: CASRLSYNEQFF
DNA: TGTGCCAGCAGACTTTCCTACAATGAGCAGTTCTTC

D: TRBD2
V: TRBV3-1/TRBV3-2
size: .
J: TRBJ2-1
CDR3: CASSLTSSTGNEQFF
DNA: TGTGCCAGCAGCCTGACTAGCTCTACAGGAAATGAGCAGTTCTTC

D: .
V: TRBV2
size: .
J: TRBJ2-1
CDR3: CASSQQGPGSNEQFF
DNA: TGTGCCAGCAGTCAACAGGGCCCTGGGAGCAATGAGCAGTTCTTC

D: .
V: TRBV7-2
size: .
J: TRBJ2-4
CDR3: CASSPLGGLIQYF
DNA: TGTGCCAGCAGCCCCCTCGGAGGACTCATTCAGTACTTC

D: TRBD1
V: TRBV19
size: .
J: TRBJ2-1
CDR3: CASSGGTGYNEQFF
DNA: TGTGCCAGTAGTGGGGGGACAGGGTACAATGAGCAGTTCTTC

D: TRBD2
V: TRBV13
size: .
J: TRBJ2-2
CDR3: CASSFLGLAGAGELFF
DNA: TGTGCCAGCAGCTTCCTGGGACTAGCGGGGGCCGGGGAGCTGTTTTTT

D: .
V: TRBV18
size: .
J: TRBJ2-7
CDR3: CASSPSGGYEQYF
DNA: TGTGCCAGCTCACCCAGCGGCGGCTACGAGCAGTACTTC

D: TRBD2
V: TRBV5-1
size: .
J: TRBJ2-4
CDR3: CASQGLENIQYF
DNA: TGCGCCAGCCAAGGACTAGAGAACATTCAGTACTTC

D: TRBD2
V: TRBV5-1
size: .
J: TRBJ2-1
CDR3: CASSLDVGGREGNEQFF
DNA: TGCGCCAGCAGCTTGGATGTCGGGGGGAGGGAAGGCAATGAGCAGTTCTTC

D: TRBD2
V: TRBV25-1
size: .
J: TRBJ2-1
CDR3: CASSEYARTSAIYNEQFF
DNA: TGTGCCAGCAGTGAATACGCCCGAACTAGCGCCATCTACAATGAGCAGTTCTTC

D: TRBD2
V: TRBV3-1/TRBV3-2
size: .
J: TRBJ2-5
CDR3: CASSQDLEAGSQETQYF
DNA: TGTGCCAGCAGCCAAGATTTAGAAGCGGGGTCCCAAGAGACCCAGTACTTC

D: TRBD2
V: TRBV11-2
size: once
J: TRBJ2-1
CDR3: CASSSWTSGRGDEQFF
DNA: TGTGCCAGCAGCTCTTGGACTAGCGGGAGGGGGGATGAGCAGTTCTTC

D: .
V: TRBV9
size: .
J: TRBJ1-3
CDR3: CASSPRDRIFGNTIYF
DNA: TGTGCCAGCAGCCCGAGAGACAGGATTTTCGGGAACACCATATATTTT

D: TRBD1
V: TRBV12-3/TRBV12-4
size: .
J: TRBJ1-2
CDR3: CASSQGTAYGYTF
DNA: TGTGCCAGCAGTCAAGGGACAGCCTATGGCTACACCTTC

D: .
V: TRBV11-2
size: once
J: TRBJ2-3
CDR3: CASSPSRVADTQYF
DNA: TGTGCCAGCAGCCCCAGTCGGGTCGCAGATACGCAGTATTTT

D: .
V: TRBV7-9
size: .
J: TRBJ2-2
CDR3: CARGVAETGELFF
DNA: TGTGCCAGGGGGGTAGCGGAGACCGGGGAGCTGTTTTTT

D: TRBD1
V: TRBV5-1
size: .
J: TRBJ1-6
CDR3: CASSHGQVGSPLHF
DNA: TGCGCCAGCAGCCATGGACAGGTCGGTTCACCCCTCCACTTT

D: TRBD1
V: TRBV6-1
size: .
J: TRBJ1-5
CDR3: CASSKAGTADQPQHF
DNA: TGTGCCAGCAGTAAAGCGGGGACAGCCGATCAGCCCCAGCATTTT

D: .
V: TRBV6-4
size: .
J: TRBJ2-1
CDR3: CASSDPVVCEQFF
DNA: TGTGCCAGCAGTGACCCCGTAGTGTGTGAGCAGTTCTTC

D: TRBD2
V: TRBV20-1
size: .
J: TRBJ2-7
CDR3: CSASSSGRSSYEQYF
DNA: TGCAGTGCTAGTTCTAGCGGGAGGAGCTCCTACGAGCAGTACTTC

D: TRBD1
V: TRBV18
size: .
J: TRBJ2-5
CDR3: CASSRDQTGGSETQYF
DNA: TGTGCCAGCTCCCGGGATCAGACAGGGGGCTCAGAGACCCAGTACTTC

D: TRBD1
V: TRBV2
size: few
J: TRBJ2-7
CDR3: CASSATGANEQYF
DNA: TGTGCCAGCAGTGCGACAGGGGCCAACGAGCAGTACTTC

D: .
V: TRBV7-2
size: .
J: TRBJ1-2
CDR3: CASSLPGDYGYTF
DNA: TGTGCCAGCAGCTTACCCGGGGACTATGGCTACACCTTC